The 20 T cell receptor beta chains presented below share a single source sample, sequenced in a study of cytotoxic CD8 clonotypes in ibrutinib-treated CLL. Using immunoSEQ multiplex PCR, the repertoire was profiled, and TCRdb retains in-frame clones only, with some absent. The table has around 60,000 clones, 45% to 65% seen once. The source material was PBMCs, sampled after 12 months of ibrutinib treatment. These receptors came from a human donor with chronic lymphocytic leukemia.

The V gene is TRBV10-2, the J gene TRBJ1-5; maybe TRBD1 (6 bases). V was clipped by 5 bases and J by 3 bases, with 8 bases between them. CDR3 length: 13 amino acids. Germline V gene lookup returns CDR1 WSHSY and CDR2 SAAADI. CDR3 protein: CASSWDTNQPQHF. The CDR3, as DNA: TGCGCCAGCAGTTGGGACACCAATCAGCCCCAGCATTTT.

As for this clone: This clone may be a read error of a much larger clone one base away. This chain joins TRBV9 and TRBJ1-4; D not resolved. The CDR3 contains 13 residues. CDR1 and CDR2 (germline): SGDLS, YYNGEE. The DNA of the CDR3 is TGTGCCAGCGGCGTGTCGACTCACGGGAAACTGTTTTTT. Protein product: CASGVSTHGKLFF.

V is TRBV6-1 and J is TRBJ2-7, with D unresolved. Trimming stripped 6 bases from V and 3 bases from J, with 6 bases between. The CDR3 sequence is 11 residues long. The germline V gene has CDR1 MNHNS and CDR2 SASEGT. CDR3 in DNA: TGTGCCAGCAGCACCCTCTACGAGCAGTACGTC. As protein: CASSTLYEQYV.

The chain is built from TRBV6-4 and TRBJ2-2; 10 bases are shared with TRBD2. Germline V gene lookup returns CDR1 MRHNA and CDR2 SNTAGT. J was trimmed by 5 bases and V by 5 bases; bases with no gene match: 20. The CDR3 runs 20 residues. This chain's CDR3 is CASSTTFATPGTSVTGELFF. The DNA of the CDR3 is TGTGCCAGCAGTACTACCTTCGCAACCCCCGGGACTAGCGTTACCGGGGAGCTGTTTTTT.

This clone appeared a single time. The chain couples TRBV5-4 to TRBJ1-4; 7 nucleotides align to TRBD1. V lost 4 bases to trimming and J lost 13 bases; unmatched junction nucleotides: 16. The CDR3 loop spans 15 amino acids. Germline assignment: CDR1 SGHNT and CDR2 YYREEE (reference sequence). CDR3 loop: CASSRRQGWEKGLFF. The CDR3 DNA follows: TGTGCCAGCAGCCGCCGACAGGGTTGGGAAAAGGGACTGTTTTTT.

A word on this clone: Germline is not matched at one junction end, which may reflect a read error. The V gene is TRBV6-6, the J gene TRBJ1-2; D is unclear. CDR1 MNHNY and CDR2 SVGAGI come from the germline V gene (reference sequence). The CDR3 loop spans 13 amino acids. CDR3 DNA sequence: TGTGCCAGCAGTTACTTGGGCAGCCGGCCGGAGGACTTC. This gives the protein CASSYLGSRPEDF.

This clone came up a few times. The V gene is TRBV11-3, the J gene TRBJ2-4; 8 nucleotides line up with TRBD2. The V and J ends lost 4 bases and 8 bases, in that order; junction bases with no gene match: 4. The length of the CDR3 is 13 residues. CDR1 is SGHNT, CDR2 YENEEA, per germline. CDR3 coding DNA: TGTGCCAGCAGCTCCGCGGGGGGTTACATTCAGTACTTC. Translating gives CASSSAGGYIQYF.

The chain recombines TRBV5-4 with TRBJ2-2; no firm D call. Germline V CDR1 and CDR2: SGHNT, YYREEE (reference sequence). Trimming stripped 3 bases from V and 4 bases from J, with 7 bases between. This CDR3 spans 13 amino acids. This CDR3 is CASSSTSTGELFF. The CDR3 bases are TGTGCCAGCAGCTCCACTTCCACCGGGGAGCTGTTTTTT.

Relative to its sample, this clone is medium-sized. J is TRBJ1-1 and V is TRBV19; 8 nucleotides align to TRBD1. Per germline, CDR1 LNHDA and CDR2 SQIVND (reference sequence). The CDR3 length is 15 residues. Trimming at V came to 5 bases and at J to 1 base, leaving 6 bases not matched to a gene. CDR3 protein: CASSVRTGRNTEAFF. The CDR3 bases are TGTGCCAGTAGTGTCCGGACAGGGCGGAACACTGAAGCTTTCTTT.

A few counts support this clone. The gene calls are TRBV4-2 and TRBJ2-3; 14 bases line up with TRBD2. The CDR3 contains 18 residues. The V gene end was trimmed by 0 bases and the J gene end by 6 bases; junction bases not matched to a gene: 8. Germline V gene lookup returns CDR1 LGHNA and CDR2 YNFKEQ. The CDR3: CASSQDPGTSGGGDTQYF. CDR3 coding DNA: TGTGCCAGCAGCCAAGATCCGGGGACTAGCGGGGGAGGTGATACGCAGTATTTT.

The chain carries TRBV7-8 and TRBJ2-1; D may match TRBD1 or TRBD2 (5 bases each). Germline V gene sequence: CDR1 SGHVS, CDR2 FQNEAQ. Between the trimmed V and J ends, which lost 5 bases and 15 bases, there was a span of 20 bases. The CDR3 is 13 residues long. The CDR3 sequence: CASSVPRRGEWFF. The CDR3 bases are TGTGCCAGCAGCGTCCCTCGGAGAGGGGAGTGGTTCTTC.

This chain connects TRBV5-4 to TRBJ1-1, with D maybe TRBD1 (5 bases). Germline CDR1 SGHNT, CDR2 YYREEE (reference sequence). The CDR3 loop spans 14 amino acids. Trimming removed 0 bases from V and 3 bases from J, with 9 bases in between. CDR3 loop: CASSLGDPHTEAFF. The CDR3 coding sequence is TGTGCCAGCAGCTTGGGGGACCCTCACACTGAAGCTTTCTTT.

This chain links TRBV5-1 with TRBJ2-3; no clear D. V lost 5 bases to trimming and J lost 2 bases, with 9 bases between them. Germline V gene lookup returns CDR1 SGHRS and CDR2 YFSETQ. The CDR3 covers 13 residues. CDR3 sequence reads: CASRSSLTDTQYF. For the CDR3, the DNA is TGCGCCAGCAGATCCTCCCTCACAGATACGCAGTATTTT.

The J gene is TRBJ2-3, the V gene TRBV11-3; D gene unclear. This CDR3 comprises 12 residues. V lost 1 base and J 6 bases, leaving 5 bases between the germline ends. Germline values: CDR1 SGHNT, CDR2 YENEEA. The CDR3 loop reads CASSLGVDTQYF. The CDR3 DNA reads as TGTGCCAGCAGCTTAGGAGTGGATACGCAGTATTTT.

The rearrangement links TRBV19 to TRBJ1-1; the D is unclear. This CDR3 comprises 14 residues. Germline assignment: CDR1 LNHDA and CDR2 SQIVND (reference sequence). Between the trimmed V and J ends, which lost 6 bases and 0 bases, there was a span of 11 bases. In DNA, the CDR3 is TGTGCCAGTAGACCCGGGCACGTGAACACTGAAGCTTTCTTT. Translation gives CASRPGHVNTEAFF.

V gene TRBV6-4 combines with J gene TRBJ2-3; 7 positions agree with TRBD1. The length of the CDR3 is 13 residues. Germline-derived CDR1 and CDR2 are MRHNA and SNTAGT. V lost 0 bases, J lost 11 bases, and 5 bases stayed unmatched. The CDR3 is CASSDSWDSRQYF. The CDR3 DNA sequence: TGTGCCAGCAGTGACTCATGGGACAGTAGGCAGTATTTT.

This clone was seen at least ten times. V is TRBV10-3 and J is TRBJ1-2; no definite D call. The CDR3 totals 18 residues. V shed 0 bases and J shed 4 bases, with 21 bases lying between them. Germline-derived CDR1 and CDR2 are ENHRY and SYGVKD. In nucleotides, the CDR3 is TGTGCCATCAGTGAGTCCGAGACCGCAACATCCCTTAGCTATGGCTACACCTTC. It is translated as CAISESETATSLSYGYTF.

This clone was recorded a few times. The CDR3 DNA reads TGTGCCAGCAGGACAGACCAAGAGACCCAGTACTTC. Residues: CASRTDQETQYF. The V gene is TRBV6-1, the J gene TRBJ2-5; D possibly corresponds to TRBD1 (5 bases). Germline CDR1 reads MNHNS; CDR2 reads SASEGT. This CDR3 has 12 amino acids. The ends were cut back, 6 bases at V and 0 bases at J, with 5 bases in the middle.

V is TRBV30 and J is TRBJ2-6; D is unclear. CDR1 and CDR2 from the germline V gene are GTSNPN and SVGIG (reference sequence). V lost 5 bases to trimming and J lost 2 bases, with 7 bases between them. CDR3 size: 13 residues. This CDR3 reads CAWGMAGANVLTF. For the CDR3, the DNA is TGTGCCTGGGGGATGGCTGGGGCCAACGTCCTGACTTTC.

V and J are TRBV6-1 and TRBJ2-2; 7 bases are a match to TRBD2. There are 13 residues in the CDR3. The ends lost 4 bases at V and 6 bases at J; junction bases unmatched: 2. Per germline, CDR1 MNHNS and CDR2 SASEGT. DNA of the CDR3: TGTGCCAGCAGTGGTCGGGGGGCCGGGGAGCTGTTTTTT. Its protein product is CASSGRGAGELFF.